This record looks at one TCR beta chain sequence and its context. Researchers partitioned CD4+ cells into CD45RA+ naive and CD45RA-negative memory subsets. This entry belongs to a study of shared clonotypes between healthy human individuals. TCRdb keeps only in-frame clones here, not all; method: immunoSEQ multiplex PCR. The data show roughly 1,000,000 clones, about 80% seen once. In germline, CDR1 is SQVTM, CDR2 ANQGSEA. V was pared by 0 bases and J by 0 bases, with 11 bases between. The CDR3 is made up of 16 amino acids. The sample taken for sequencing was memory CD4+ T cells from PBMCs. Regarding subset: CD45RA-negative fraction. The chain links TRBV29-1 to TRBJ1-4; D is unclear. This TCR came from a man in his late teens or twenties in good health. Some clones in this sample may be carry-over from other donors' samples. The CDR3 loop reads CSVEDSRSSTNEKLFF. Written as DNA, the CDR3 is TGCAGCGTTGAAGATTCCAGGTCCTCAACTAATGAAAAACTGTTTTTT.